This T cell receptor beta chain comes out of a study of blood T cell repertoires in COVID-19. As for the study in general: COVID-19 samples collected from the United States, Italy and Spain covered acute and convalescent phases. PBMCs, B-cell-depleted T cells, or T cells provided the cDNA or gDNA that made up the material.

This CDR3 region has 13 residues. CDR1 SEHNR and CDR2 FQNEAQ come from the germline V gene (reference sequence). Trimming pared 3 bases from V and 4 bases from J, leaving 9 bases between. Assay: immunoSEQ multiplex PCR; the TCRdb copy retains only in-frame clones and omits some. Among some 160,000 clones listed, approximately 83% were seen once. This clonotype was sampled from a woman aged 80 or older with acute or convalescent COVID-19. Material for sequencing was peripheral blood. This chain uses TRBV7-9 with TRBJ1-1; D not certain. The CDR3 DNA sequence: TGTGCCAGCAGCTTGTATAGCAGCACTGAAGCTTTCTTT. This translates into CASSLYSSTEAFF.